These T cell receptor beta chains were read from a single sample in a study of OX40 agonist ivuxolimab in advanced cancers. Profiled with immunoSEQ multiplex PCR; TCRdb holds only in-frame clones, not every one. The repertoire consists of fewer than 80,000 clones, with roughly 84% occurring once and the leading ten covering around 1.1%. The specimen comprised CD4+ or CD8+ T cells sorted from blood, sampled in a trial of the OX40 agonist ivuxolimab. The receptors come from an adult with an advanced solid tumor such as melanoma, head and neck, liver or kidney cancer. The conserved cysteine and the conserved F or W are not part of the CDR3 here.

v_call	j_call	cdr3_aa
TRBV4-2	TRBJ2-1	ASSQEFTSGGGEQF
TRBV9	TRBJ1-2	ASSGAGITNYGYT
TRBV9	TRBJ1-5	ASSVDGGYNQPQH
TRBV7-9	TRBJ2-7	ASSSRTGYEQY
TRBV5-5	TRBJ2-3	ASSGLAGGLTSTDTQY
TRBV7-2	TRBJ2-5	ASSLVPGTGSGETQY
TRBV7-2	TRBJ2-7	ASSLALAGGREQY
TRBV7-9	TRBJ2-3	ASSPYATGGDTQY
TRBV7-2	TRBJ2-7	ASSPSGGAYEQY
TRBV5-8	TRBJ1-4	ASSLAGTADEKLF